Each of the 6 T cell receptor beta chains below was sequenced from the same sample in a study of T cells in Graves' hyperthyroidism and ophthalmopathy. Amplified regions were TCR beta CDR3 sequences from RNA transcripts. TCR CDR3 underwent first-round RT-PCR with the HTBI primer set. TCRdb itself ran the multiplex PCR reads through MiXCR, one entry per CDR3 protein. The data contain about 400,000 distinct CDR3 sequences, roughly 15% of them singletons. The sample comprised blood. The receptors stem from a man aged 18 to 30 with Graves' ophthalmopathy.

This clonotype was seen at least ten times. The chain links TRBV12-3 or TRBV12-4 to TRBJ2-1, with 11 positions matching TRBD2. The CDR3 is 18 residues long. The V and J ends lost 4 bases and 0 bases, in that order; junction bases with no gene match: 8. This CDR3 is CASSYLLAGESSYNEQFF. The CDR3, as DNA: TGTGCCAGCAGTTACTTACTAGCGGGGGAGAGCTCCTACAATGAGCAGTTCTTC.

The V call is TRBV27, the J call TRBJ2-7; maybe TRBD1 (5 bases). Trimming removed 2 bases at V and 5 bases at J, with 22 bases between. Germline V lookup: CDR1 MNHEY, CDR2 SMNVEV (reference sequence). The CDR3 covers 17 residues. In DNA, the CDR3 is TGTGCCAGCAGTTTACGCCCCCAGGGCAGGGTGGGCAACGAGCAGTACTTC. Protein: CASSLRPQGRVGNEQYF.

This clonotype was recorded at least ten times. The rearrangement joins TRBV6-1 to TRBJ2-2; D might be TRBD2 (6 bases). Deletions cut 5 bases from V and 0 bases from J, with 10 bases between. The CDR3 runs 15 residues. Per germline, CDR1 MNHNS and CDR2 SASEGT. In nucleotides, the CDR3 is TGTGCCAGCAGTACGGGGGTGGCGAACACCGGGGAGCTGTTTTTT. This gives the protein CASSTGVANTGELFF.

This clonotype was detected many times. Written as DNA, the CDR3 is TGCAGTGCTAGAGATAATCTCGGTTATGACCATTCACCCCTCCACTTT. Translation: CSARDNLGYDHSPLHF. The chain couples TRBV20-1 to TRBJ1-6; D ambiguous. The CDR3 loop spans 16 amino acids. Germline CDR1 and CDR2: DFQATT and SNEGSKA (reference sequence). V lost 0 bases and J 8 bases, leaving 17 bases between the germline ends.

This clonotype was recorded many times. The chain combines TRBV20-1 with TRBJ2-3; D may correspond to TRBD1 or TRBD2 (7 bases each). The germline V and J ends were trimmed by 8 bases and 6 bases, with 12 bases remaining between them. The CDR3 covers 11 residues. CDR1 DFQATT and CDR2 SNEGSKA come from the germline V gene (reference sequence). The CDR3 here is CSPQGGDTQYF. The CDR3 DNA reads as TGCAGTCCTCAGGGGGGGGATACGCAGTATTTT.

The rearrangement links TRBV5-6 to TRBJ2-3; a possible D gene is TRBD1 (6 bases). CDR3 length: 14 amino acids. The V gene lost 1 base and the J gene lost 2 bases, with 8 bases spanning the gap. Germline lookup yields CDR1 SGHDT and CDR2 YYEEEE. CDR3 sequence (DNA): TGTGCCAGCAGCTTGCAGGGGAACACAGATACGCAGTATTTT. Translated: CASSLQGNTDTQYF.